The 5 T cell receptor beta chains reported below all come from one sample, sequenced in a study of technical replicates of blood from a handful of donors. Sequencing was performed with immunoSEQ multiplex PCR; in TCRdb, only in-frame clones are kept and a portion is missing. This sample has about 75,000 clones, with 92% found just once. The sequencing input was T cells isolated from PBMCs. The receptor source for this set is a human donor in good health.

The rearrangement joins TRBV29-1 to TRBJ1-1; 9 nucleotides align to TRBD1. Germline-derived CDR1 and CDR2 are SQVTM and ANQGSEA. Trimming at V came to 4 bases and at J to 5 bases, leaving 5 bases not matched to a gene. This CDR3 is built from 13 residues. This CDR3 is CSVGDRARTEAFF. CDR3 DNA: TGCAGCGTTGGGGACAGGGCAAGGACTGAAGCTTTCTTT.

This chain joins TRBV27 and TRBJ2-1; maybe TRBD1 (6 bases). The ends were cut back, 5 bases at V and 14 bases at J, with 22 bases in the middle. The CDR3 is 14 residues long. The germline V gene encodes CDR1 MNHEY and CDR2 SMNVEV (reference sequence). The CDR3 DNA follows: TGTGCCAGCAGTCCGCCCGGGACAAAATGGTCCGAGTTCTTC. Its protein product is CASSPPGTKWSEFF.

The rearrangement links TRBV7-9 to TRBJ1-2, with D tentatively TRBD1 (5 bases). V shed 7 bases and J shed 2 bases, with 8 bases lying between them. Germline lookup yields CDR1 SEHNR and CDR2 FQNEAQ (reference sequence). The CDR3 has 12 residues. The CDR3 is CASTPGNYGYTF. CDR3 in DNA: TGTGCCAGCACCCCAGGGAACTATGGCTACACCTTC.

The rearrangement joins TRBV5-8 to TRBJ1-2; 7 nucleotides align to TRBD1. Germline CDR1 and CDR2: SGHTS and YDEGEE. The CDR3 covers 17 residues. The junction had 15 bases not matched to a gene; V was cut back by 1 base and J by 6 bases. This chain's CDR3 is CASSLRGVDRSINGYTF. The CDR3 region has the DNA TGTGCCAGCAGCTTGCGAGGAGTGGACAGGTCAATTAATGGCTACACCTTC. The complete variable domain, with remaining parts taken from reference TRBV5-8 and TRBJ1-2, reads EAGVTQSPTHLIKTRGQQATLRCSPISGHTSVYWYQQALGLGLQFLLWYDEGEERNRGNFPPRFSGRQFPNYSSELNVNALELEDSALYLCASSLRGVDRSINGYTFGSGTRLTVV.

The chain has TRBV9 and TRBJ2-7; 9 bases match TRBD1. CDR3 size: 16 residues. Germline V CDR1 and CDR2: SGDLS, YYNGEE. The V gene end was trimmed by 0 bases and the J gene end by 0 bases; junction bases not matched to a gene: 4. The CDR3 region has the DNA TGTGCCAGCAGCGTAGCCCGGACAGGGGCCTCCTACGAGCAGTACTTC. Translation: CASSVARTGASYEQYF.